The next 23 T cell receptor beta chains were all read from a single sample in a study of blood T cells in healthy people across ages. A second PCR of about 7 to 12 cycles used a sample-barcoded 5' primer and a J-beta primer mix. From the 5' RACE reads, TCRdb called clonotypes with MiXCR, one entry per CDR3 protein. The repertoire holds about 1.8 million distinct CDR3 sequences, with around 48% as singletons. Sequences were obtained from blood. Receptor source: a woman in her thirties or forties in good health.

This clonotype has a handful of counts. The genes are TRBV5-8 and TRBJ2-1; TRBD1 aligns across 7 bases. The CDR3 contains 16 residues. Germline V lookup: CDR1 SGHTS, CDR2 YDEGEE. Unmatched junction bases numbered 12, after V lost 4 bases and J lost 5 bases. The CDR3 sequence is CASSHRDRPKNNEQFF. The CDR3 DNA is TGTGCCAGCAGCCATAGGGACAGACCTAAAAACAATGAGCAGTTCTTC. The full variable domain, in which reference TRBV5-8 and TRBJ2-1 provide the parts outside the CDR3, is EAGVTQSPTHLIKTRGQQATLRCSPISGHTSVYWYQQALGLGLQFLLWYDEGEERNRGNFPPRFSGRQFPNYSSELNVNALELEDSALYLCASSHRDRPKNNEQFFGPGTRLTVL.

The gene calls are TRBV7-9 and TRBJ2-5, with TRBD1 matching 7 bases. Near its end, the DNA agrees better with TRBJ2-7, so the J call may be wrong. Per the germline V gene, CDR1 is SEHNR and CDR2 is FQNEAQ (reference sequence). The CDR3 extends over 14 amino acids. The CDR3 coding sequence is TGTGCCAGCACCAGAGCCGGGACAGCCTACGAGCAGTACTTC. Translation gives CASTRAGTAYEQYF.

This clonotype has more than one count but fewer than ten. The chain has TRBV27 and TRBJ2-1, with D possibly TRBD2 on 7 matching bases. The CDR3 length is 16 residues. CDR1 is MNHEY, CDR2 SMNVEV, per germline (reference sequence). V was trimmed by 2 bases and J by 12 bases, leaving 23 bases between them. Here the CDR3 DNA reads TGTGCCAGCAGTTTAATCAGGGACGGCCGCGGGGGCCGGCAGTTCTTC. It encodes CASSLIRDGRGGRQFF.

This clonotype has only one observation. V is TRBV19 and J is TRBJ2-7; no definite D call. CDR3 length equals 17 residues. Germline assignment: CDR1 LNHDA and CDR2 SQIVND (reference sequence). Trimming pared 4 bases from V and 2 bases from J, leaving 21 bases between. DNA for the CDR3: TGTGCCAGTAGTACGACCTTTCAGGACCTCGATCCCTACGAGCAGTACTTC. Amino acid sequence: CASSTTFQDLDPYEQYF.

This chain links TRBV14 with TRBJ2-7, with D possibly TRBD2 on 5 matching bases. This CDR3 region has 15 residues. Trimming left V 6 bases short and J 2 bases short, with 17 bases between. CDR1 SGHDN and CDR2 FVKESK come from the germline V gene. The CDR3 region has the DNA TGTGCCAGCAGTAACTCCGAGGACTTGGCCTACGAGCAGTACTTC. The encoded protein is CASSNSEDLAYEQYF. Variable domain in full (rest from reference TRBV14 and TRBJ2-7): EAGVTQFPSHSVIEKGQTVTLRCDPISGHDNLYWYRRVMGKEIKFLLHFVKESKQDESGMPNNRFLAERTGGTYSTLKVQPAELEDSGVYFCASSNSEDLAYEQYFGPGTRLTVT.

The gene calls are TRBV27 and TRBJ2-1; weak D call: TRBD2 (7 bases). With the DNA end fitting TRBJ2-7 better, the J assignment may be wrong. From germline, CDR1 is MNHEY and CDR2 SMNVEV (reference sequence). The CDR3 spans 15 residues. Written as DNA, the CDR3 is TGTGCCAGCAATGAAAGGGGGGGATCTTACAATGAGCAGTACTTC. This translates into CASNERGGSYNEQYF.

This sequence joins TRBV10-3 and TRBJ2-1; TRBD2 matches at 11 bases. The closer fit of TRBJ2-7 to the DNA end suggests the J call may be wrong. CDR1 is ENHRY and CDR2 is SYGVKD in the germline V gene. This CDR3 has 17 amino acids. The CDR3 loop is CAISEEPVAGGYNEQYF. In DNA form, the CDR3 reads TGTGCCATCAGTGAGGAGCCTGTAGCGGGGGGGTACAATGAGCAGTACTTC.

The chain carries TRBV7-9 and TRBJ2-7; 10 nucleotides match TRBD1. Trimming at V came to 6 bases and at J to 5 bases, leaving 10 bases not matched to a gene. Germline lookup yields CDR1 SEHNR and CDR2 FQNEAQ (reference sequence). This CDR3 contains 15 residues. The CDR3 region is CASSMTRDRGDEQYV. DNA of the CDR3: TGTGCCAGCAGTATGACCCGGGACAGGGGAGACGAGCAGTACGTC.

V gene TRBV27 combines with J gene TRBJ2-3; perhaps TRBD2 as D (6 bases). The germline V gene has CDR1 MNHEY and CDR2 SMNVEV (reference sequence). The CDR3 runs to 16 residues. V dropped 2 bases and J dropped 3 bases, with 15 bases sitting between them. Here the CDR3 reads CASSLSLPGDTDTQYF. The CDR3 bases are TGTGCCAGCAGTTTAAGTCTTCCGGGAGATACAGATACGCAGTATTTT.

In this sample, this clonotype turned up a few times. The rearrangement joins TRBV27 to TRBJ2-7; D possibly uses TRBD1 or TRBD2 (5 bases each). The CDR3 is 12 residues long. Germline lookup yields CDR1 MNHEY and CDR2 SMNVEV (reference sequence). V was pared by 8 bases and J by 6 bases, with 14 bases between. The CDR3: CASVSPGTEQYF. CDR3 bases: TGTGCCAGCGTAAGTCCAGGGACCGAGCAGTACTTC.

The chain carries TRBV7-9 and TRBJ2-1; D is possibly TRBD1 (7 bases). Trimming removed 5 bases from V and 7 bases from J, with 12 bases in between. The CDR3 loop spans 13 amino acids. Germline loops: CDR1 SEHNR, CDR2 FQNEAQ (reference sequence). The CDR3 sequence: CASSQGGINEQFF. The CDR3 DNA follows: TGTGCCAGCAGCCAGGGGGGCATTAATGAGCAGTTCTTC.

This clonotype appeared a few times. CDR3 sequence: CASSEAQTTGANVLTF. CDR3 sequence (DNA): TGTGCCAGCAGTGAAGCACAGACTACTGGGGCCAACGTCCTGACTTTC. The genes are TRBV25-1 and TRBJ2-6; D possibly corresponds to TRBD2 (5 bases). With 2 bases removed from V and 2 bases from J, the gap between germline ends came to 10 bases. This CDR3 has 16 amino acids. CDR1 and CDR2 from the germline V gene are MGHDK and SYGVNS.

The chain uses TRBV29-1 and TRBJ2-1, with 9 bases identical to TRBD2. The CDR3 consists of 15 residues. The germline V gene encodes CDR1 SQVTM and CDR2 ANQGSEA. V lost 3 bases and J lost 2; bases outside the gene matches: 5. The CDR3 loop reads CSVETSGPTYNEQFF. Written as DNA, the CDR3 is TGCAGCGTTGAGACTAGCGGACCTACCTACAATGAGCAGTTCTTC.

This clonotype occurred many times. V is TRBV29-1 and J is TRBJ2-1, with a possible D match to TRBD1 (6 bases). This CDR3 contains 15 residues. The germline CDR1 and CDR2 sequences are SQVTM and ANQGSEA. The V and J ends lost 6 bases and 0 bases respectively, with 15 bases between them. CDR3 sequence (DNA): TGCAGCGTAGCCATAGGGGGACCCTCCTACAATGAGCAGTTCTTC. Translating it yields CSVAIGGPSYNEQFF.

The gene calls are TRBV27 and TRBJ2-1, with D hard to call. Germline V gene data show CDR1 as MNHEY and CDR2 as SMNVEV (reference sequence). The CDR3 extends over 16 amino acids. Trimming stripped 5 bases from V and 4 bases from J, with 18 bases between. DNA of the CDR3: TGTGCCAGCAGTCCATCCCGCGGCGAAATGTACAATGAGCAGTTCTTC. It specifies CASSPSRGEMYNEQFF.

This clonotype was detected ten times or more. The chain links TRBV3-1 to TRBJ2-1; 9 bases agree with TRBD2. Germline V CDR1 and CDR2: LGHDT, YNNKEL (reference sequence). This CDR3 has 15 residues. J gave up 5 bases and V 10 bases, and 12 bases lay outside the gene matches. The CDR3 sequence is CAKLLGGGANNEQFF. The CDR3 nucleotides are TGTGCCAAGCTTCTGGGCGGGGGGGCCAACAATGAGCAGTTCTTC.

This chain connects TRBV7-9 to TRBJ2-1, with 7 bases that match TRBD1. Germline CDR1 is SEHNR and CDR2 is FQNEAQ (reference sequence). The CDR3 extends over 14 amino acids. V dropped 5 bases and J dropped 6; count of bases not matched to a gene: 7. The CDR3 here is CASSDRTGANEQFF. For the CDR3, the DNA is TGTGCCAGCAGCGACCGGACAGGTGCCAATGAGCAGTTCTTC.

The gene calls are TRBV28 and TRBJ2-1, with a possible D match to TRBD1 (5 bases). This CDR3 is built from 15 residues. The V gene lost 7 bases and the J gene lost 2 bases, with 15 bases spanning the gap. From germline, CDR1 is MDHEN and CDR2 SYDVKM. CDR3 residues: CASKTGESTYNEQFF. The CDR3, as DNA: TGTGCCAGCAAAACAGGCGAATCTACCTACAATGAGCAGTTCTTC.

Only one count was recorded for this clonotype. This chain joins TRBV18 and TRBJ2-5; D gene ambiguous. The CDR3 loop spans 15 amino acids. From germline, CDR1 is KGHSH and CDR2 LQKENI. The V end was cut by 0 bases, the J end by 5 bases, with 13 bases between. CDR3 amino acids: CASSPPISMEETQYF. The CDR3 nucleotides are TGTGCCAGCTCACCACCTATATCTATGGAGGAGACCCAGTACTTC.

The rearrangement joins TRBV11-1 to TRBJ2-5; D is perhaps TRBD1 (6 bases). The CDR3 has 17 residues. Germline V CDR1 and CDR2: SGHAT, FQDESV (reference sequence). V was shortened by 3 bases and J by 5 bases, with 22 bases between the two germline ends. The CDR3 DNA sequence: TGTGCCAGCAGCTTCCTTAGTCCAACAGGGCCCCGGGAGACCCAGTACTTC. Translating gives CASSFLSPTGPRETQYF.

J is TRBJ2-5 and V is TRBV20-1, with TRBD1 matching over 9 bases. This CDR3 is 16 amino acids long. Germline CDR1 DFQATT, CDR2 SNEGSKA (reference sequence). V shed 1 base, J shed 6 bases, and the junction held 12 bases outside the gene matches. CDR3 region: CSARALRTGEVQTQYF. The CDR3 DNA is TGCAGTGCTAGAGCATTAAGGACAGGGGAGGTACAGACCCAGTACTTC.

This clonotype was detected a few times. The chain has TRBV5-6 and TRBJ2-5; possible D gene TRBD2, 5 bases. The germline V and J ends were trimmed by 0 bases and 5 bases, with 14 bases remaining between them. The CDR3 totals 15 residues. Germline CDR1 and CDR2: SGHDT and YYEEEE. CDR3 protein: CASSLVLVREETQYF. As DNA, the CDR3 is TGTGCCAGCAGCTTGGTTCTAGTTAGGGAGGAGACCCAGTACTTC.

The chain recombines TRBV27 with TRBJ2-3; D remains ambiguous. The V gene lost 7 bases and the J gene lost 5 bases, with 7 bases spanning the gap. The germline CDR1 and CDR2 sequences are MNHEY and SMNVEV (reference sequence). The CDR3 has 11 amino acids. Here the CDR3 reads CASNIGDTQYF. CDR3 nucleotides: TGTGCCAGCAATATTGGAGATACGCAGTATTTT.